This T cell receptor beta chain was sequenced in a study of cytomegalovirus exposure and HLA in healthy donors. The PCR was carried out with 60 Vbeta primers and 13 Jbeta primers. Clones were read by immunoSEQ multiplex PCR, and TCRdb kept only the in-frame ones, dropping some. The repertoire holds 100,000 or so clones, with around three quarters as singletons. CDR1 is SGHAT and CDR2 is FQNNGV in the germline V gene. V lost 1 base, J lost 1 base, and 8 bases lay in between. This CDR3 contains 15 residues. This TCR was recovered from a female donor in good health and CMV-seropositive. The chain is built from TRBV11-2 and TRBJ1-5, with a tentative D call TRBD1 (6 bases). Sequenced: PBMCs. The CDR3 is CASSLAGQSNQPQHF. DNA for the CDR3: TGTGCCAGCAGCTTAGCCGGACAGAGCAATCAGCCCCAGCATTTT.